This TCR beta chain is drawn from a study of T cell changes during pregnancy in multiple sclerosis. Using immunoSEQ multiplex PCR, the repertoire was profiled, and TCRdb retains in-frame clones only, with some absent. Of around 75,000 clones listed, 75% to 95% are singletons. This CDR3 is built from 14 residues. Germline CDR1 and CDR2: SGHTA and FQGNSA. Trimming removed 1 base from V and 5 bases from J; junction bases left unmatched: 4. The chain carries TRBV7-2 and TRBJ2-5; TRBD2 matches at 7 bases. The clonotype originates from a female donor in good health, enrolled as a control in a pregnancy study. The input for sequencing was CD4+ T cells from peripheral blood mononuclear cells, taken in the third trimester of pregnancy. The CDR3 bases are TGTGCCAGCAGCTTAGGGGGGGGAAAGGAGACCCAGTACTTC. Protein: CASSLGGGKETQYF.